This T cell receptor beta chain appears in the sequencing data of a study of blood T cell repertoires in COVID-19. The V gene's germline CDR1 is LNHNV and CDR2 YYDKDF (reference sequence). With 7 bases removed from V and 5 bases from J, the gap between germline ends came to 23 bases. This CDR3 spans 17 amino acids. As processed by the authors: Reference gene primer amplification gave nucleated cell count estimates. Only in-frame clones appear in the TCRdb table, and some are missing; sequencing was by immunoSEQ multiplex PCR. Clonal size and the V and J genes are those of that table, whereas D and trimming came from the DNA. The profile shows about 300,000 clones, over 85% of them singletons. Enrolled during active infection, Seattle patients were then followed longitudinally.

The sequenced sample was peripheral blood. This clonotype was sampled from a woman in her 30s with COVID-19, enrolled during active disease. This chain connects TRBV15 to TRBJ1-4; D remains ambiguous. Here the CDR3 DNA reads TGTGCCACCATCGACGAACGCTCCGGACTAAGGAATGAAAAACTGTTTTTT. It encodes CATIDERSGLRNEKLFF.